This T cell receptor (beta chain) came from a study of blood T cell repertoires in COVID-19 (TCRdb year 2020). Regarding the study in general: Collaborator samples came from the United States, Italy and Spain and covered acute and convalescent phases of COVID-19. The material from the prospective study consisted of cDNA or gDNA derived from T cells, B-cell-depleted T cells, or PBMCs. Deeply sampled blood TCRbeta repertoires from subjects exposed to, actively infected with, or recovered from COVID-19 were included in the dataset. The repertoires were released in a freely available public database intended as a resource for research on the immune response to SARS-CoV-2. Samples were obtained from the ongoing ImmuneRACE study (first 160 participants) and from 1,254 subjects provided by 6 global collaborators. A de-identified subject ID, COVID-19 status, age in years and sex were almost always included in the sample metadata. HLA class I and class II types, where available, came from metadata supplied by the sample provider rather than from assay-based typing.

The immunoSEQ Assay, a bias-controlled multiplex PCR, was used to amplify TCRbeta CDR3 regions from genomic DNA. The study's own analysis went as follows. The number of nucleated cells in each sample was estimated by amplification of reference gene primers within the assay. Sequence reads were collapsed and filtered to measure the absolute abundance of every unique TCRbeta CDR3 rearrangement. For each sample, productive Simpson clonality was calculated as the square root of Simpson's diversity index over productive rearrangements. The immuneACCESS repertoire file appears here via TCRdb, limited to in-frame rearrangements. These files lack a portion of the clones; in checked studies, under half of the deficit traces to unresolved V genes, and the cause of the others is not known. That table supplies the V and J calls and clone size; D and trimming were determined from the DNA. The sample table shows around 320,000 clones, and 90% to 95% are seen once. The top ten hold about 4% of the sample.

The V end gives up 0 bases and the J end 7 bases, leaving 4 bases in the junction not matched to a gene. The CDR3 goes from the cysteine to the phenylalanine over 14 residues. The DNA shown is the 42-base CDR3, in frame from base 1. The germline V gene encodes CDR1 SGDLS and CDR2 YYNGEE. Of note for this clone: Its antigen specificity is not known. Base qualities are not at hand, and no much larger clone is one base apart.

Enrolling through a virtual design, the prospective study's participants ranged in age from roughly 18 to 95 years and lived across more than 20 United States geographic areas. In the prospective study, cohorts were assigned on the basis of participant-reported clinical history obtained from a screening survey and a study questionnaire. A participant counted as exposed if, within 2 weeks of entering the study, that participant had been in contact with someone who had a PCR-confirmed or clinician-diagnosed COVID-19 case. Mobile phlebotomists in the prospective study collected whole blood, serum and a nasopharyngeal or oropharyngeal swab from every participant. Participants in the prospective study had the option to provide additional blood draws and questionnaires over a roughly two-month period. Before DNA extraction, prospective study blood samples were shipped either frozen or at room temperature.

Results the study describes overall, beyond this receptor: The quantity of clinical and demographic metadata differed by source and by participant and was supplied without curation.

The V gene is TRBV9 and the J gene is TRBJ2-7, with 10 middle bases fitting TRBD1. Sequences were obtained from PBMCs or T cells enriched from blood (not recorded which). The TCR was taken from a woman younger than 45 who had been exposed to COVID-19. For the CDR3, the sequence is CASSVGGQGLEQYF. The sequenced DNA: TGTGCCAGCAGCGTAGGGGGACAGGGGTTAGAGCAGTACTTC.